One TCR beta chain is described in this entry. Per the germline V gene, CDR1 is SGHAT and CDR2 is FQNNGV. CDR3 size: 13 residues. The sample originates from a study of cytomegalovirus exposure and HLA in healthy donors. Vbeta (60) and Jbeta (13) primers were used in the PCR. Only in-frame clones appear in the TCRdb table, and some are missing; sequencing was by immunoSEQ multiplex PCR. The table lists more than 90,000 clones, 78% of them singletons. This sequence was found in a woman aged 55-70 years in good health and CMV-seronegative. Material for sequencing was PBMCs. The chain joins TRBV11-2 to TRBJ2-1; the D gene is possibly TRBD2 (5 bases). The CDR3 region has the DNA TGTGCAGCGGCTAATGCAGGACGCAATGAGCAGTTCTTC. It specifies CAAANAGRNEQFF.